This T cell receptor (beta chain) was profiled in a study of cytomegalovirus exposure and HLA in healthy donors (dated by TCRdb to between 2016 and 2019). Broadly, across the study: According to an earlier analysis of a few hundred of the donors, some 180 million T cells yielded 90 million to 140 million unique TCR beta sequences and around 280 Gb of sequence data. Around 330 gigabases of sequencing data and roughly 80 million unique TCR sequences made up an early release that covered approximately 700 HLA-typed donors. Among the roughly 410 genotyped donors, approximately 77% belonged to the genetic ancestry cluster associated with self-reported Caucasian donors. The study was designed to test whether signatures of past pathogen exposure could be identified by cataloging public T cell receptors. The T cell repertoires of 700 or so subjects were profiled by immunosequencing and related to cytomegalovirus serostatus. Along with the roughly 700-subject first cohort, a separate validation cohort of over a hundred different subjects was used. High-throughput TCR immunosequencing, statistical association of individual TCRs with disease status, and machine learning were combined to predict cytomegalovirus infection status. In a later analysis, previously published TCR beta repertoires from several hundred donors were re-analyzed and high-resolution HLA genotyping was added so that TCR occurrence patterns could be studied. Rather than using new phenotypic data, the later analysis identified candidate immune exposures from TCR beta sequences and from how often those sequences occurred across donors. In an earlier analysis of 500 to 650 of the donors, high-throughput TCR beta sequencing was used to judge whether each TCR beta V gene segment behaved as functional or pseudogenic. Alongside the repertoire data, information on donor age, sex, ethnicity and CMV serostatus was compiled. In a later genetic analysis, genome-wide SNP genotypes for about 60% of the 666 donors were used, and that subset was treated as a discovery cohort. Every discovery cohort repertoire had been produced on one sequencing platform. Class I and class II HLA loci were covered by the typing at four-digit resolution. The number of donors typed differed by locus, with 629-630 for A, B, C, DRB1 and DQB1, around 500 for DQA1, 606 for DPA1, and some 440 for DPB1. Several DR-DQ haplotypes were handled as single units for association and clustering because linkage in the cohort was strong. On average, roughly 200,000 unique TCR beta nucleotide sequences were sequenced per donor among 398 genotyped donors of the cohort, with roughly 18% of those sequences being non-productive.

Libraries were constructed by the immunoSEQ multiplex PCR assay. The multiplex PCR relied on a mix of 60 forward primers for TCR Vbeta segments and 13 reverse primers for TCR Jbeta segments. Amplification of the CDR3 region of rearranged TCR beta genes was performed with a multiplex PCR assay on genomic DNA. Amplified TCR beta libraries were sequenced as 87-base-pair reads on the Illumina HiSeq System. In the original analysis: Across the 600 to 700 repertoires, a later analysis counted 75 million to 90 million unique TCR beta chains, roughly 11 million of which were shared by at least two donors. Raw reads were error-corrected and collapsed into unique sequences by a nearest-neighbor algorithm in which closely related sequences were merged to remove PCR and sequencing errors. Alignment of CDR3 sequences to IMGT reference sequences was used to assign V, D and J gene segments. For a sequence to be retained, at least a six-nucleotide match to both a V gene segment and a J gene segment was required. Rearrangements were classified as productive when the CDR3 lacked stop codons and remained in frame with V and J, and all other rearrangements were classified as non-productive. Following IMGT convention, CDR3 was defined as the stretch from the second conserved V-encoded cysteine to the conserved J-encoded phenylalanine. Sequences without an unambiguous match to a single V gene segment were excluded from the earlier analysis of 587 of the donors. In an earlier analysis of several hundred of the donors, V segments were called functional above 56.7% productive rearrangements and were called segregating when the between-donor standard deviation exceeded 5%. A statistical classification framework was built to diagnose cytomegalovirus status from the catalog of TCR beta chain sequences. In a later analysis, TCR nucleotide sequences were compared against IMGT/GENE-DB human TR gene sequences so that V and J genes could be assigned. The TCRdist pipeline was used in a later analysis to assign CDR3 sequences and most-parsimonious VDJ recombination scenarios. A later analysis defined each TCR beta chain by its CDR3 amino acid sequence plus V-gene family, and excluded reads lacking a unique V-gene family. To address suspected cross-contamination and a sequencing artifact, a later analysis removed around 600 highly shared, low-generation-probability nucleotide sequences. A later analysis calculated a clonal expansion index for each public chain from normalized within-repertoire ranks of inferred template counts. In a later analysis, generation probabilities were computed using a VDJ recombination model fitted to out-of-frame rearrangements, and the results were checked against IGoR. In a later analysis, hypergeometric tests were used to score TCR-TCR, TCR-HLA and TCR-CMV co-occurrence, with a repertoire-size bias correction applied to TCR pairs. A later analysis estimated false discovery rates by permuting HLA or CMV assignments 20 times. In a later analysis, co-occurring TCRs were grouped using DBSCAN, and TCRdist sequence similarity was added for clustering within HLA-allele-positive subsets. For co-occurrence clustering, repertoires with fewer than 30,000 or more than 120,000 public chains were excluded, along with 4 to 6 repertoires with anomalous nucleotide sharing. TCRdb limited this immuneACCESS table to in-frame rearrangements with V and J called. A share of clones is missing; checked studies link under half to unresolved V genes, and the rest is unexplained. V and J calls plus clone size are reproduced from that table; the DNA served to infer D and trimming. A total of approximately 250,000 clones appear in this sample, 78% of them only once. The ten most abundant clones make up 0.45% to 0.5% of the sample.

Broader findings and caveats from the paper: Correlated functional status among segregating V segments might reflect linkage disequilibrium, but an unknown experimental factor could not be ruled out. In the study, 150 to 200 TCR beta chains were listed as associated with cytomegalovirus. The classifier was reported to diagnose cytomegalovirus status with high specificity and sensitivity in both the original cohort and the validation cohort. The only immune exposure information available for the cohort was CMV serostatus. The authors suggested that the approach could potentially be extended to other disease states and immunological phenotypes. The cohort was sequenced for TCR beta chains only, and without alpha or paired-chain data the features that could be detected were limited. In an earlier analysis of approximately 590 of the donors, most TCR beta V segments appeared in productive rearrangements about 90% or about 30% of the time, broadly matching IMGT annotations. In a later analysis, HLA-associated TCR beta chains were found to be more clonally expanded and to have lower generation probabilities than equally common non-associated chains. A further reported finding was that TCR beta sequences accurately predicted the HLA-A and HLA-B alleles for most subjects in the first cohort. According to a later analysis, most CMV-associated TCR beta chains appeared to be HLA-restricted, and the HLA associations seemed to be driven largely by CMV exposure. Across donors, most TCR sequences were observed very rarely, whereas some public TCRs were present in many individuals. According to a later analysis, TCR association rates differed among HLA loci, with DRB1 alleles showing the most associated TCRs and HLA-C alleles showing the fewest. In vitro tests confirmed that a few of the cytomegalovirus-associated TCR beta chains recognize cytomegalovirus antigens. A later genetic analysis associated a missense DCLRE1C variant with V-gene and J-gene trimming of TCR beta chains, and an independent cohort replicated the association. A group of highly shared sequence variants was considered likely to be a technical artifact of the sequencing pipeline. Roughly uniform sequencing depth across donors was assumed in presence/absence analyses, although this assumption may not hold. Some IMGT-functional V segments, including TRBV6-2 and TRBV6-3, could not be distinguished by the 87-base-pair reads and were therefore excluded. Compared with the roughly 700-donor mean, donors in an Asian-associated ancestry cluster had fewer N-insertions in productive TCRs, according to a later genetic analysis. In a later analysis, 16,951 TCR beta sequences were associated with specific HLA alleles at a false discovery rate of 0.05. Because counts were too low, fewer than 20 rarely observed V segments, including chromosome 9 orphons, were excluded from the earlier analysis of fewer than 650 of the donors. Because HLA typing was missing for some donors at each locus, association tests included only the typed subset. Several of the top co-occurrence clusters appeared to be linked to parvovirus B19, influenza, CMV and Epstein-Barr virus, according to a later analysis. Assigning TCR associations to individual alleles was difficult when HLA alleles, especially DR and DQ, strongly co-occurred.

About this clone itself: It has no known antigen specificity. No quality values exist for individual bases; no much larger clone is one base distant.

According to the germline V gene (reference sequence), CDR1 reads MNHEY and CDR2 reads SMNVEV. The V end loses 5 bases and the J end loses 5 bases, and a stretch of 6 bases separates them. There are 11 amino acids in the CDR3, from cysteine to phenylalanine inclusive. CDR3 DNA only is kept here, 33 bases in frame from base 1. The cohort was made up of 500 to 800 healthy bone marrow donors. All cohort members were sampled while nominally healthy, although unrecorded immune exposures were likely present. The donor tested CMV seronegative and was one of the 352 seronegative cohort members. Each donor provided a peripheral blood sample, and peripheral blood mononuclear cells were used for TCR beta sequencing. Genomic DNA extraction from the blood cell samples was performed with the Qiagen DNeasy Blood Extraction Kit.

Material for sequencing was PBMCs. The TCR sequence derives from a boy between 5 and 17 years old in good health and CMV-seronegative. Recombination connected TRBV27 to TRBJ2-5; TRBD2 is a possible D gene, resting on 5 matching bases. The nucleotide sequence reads TGTGCCAGCAGTAGAGGGGAGACCCAGTACTTC. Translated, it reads CASSRGETQYF.